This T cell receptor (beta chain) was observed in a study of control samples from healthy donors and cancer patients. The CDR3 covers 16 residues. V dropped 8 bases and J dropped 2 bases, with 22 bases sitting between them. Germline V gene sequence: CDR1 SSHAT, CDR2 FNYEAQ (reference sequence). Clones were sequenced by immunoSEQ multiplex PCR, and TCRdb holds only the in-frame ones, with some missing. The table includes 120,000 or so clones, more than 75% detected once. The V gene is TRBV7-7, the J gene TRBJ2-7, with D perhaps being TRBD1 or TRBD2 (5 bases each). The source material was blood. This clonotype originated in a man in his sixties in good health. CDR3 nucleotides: TGTGCCAGCTGCCGGCGAAGAGGGACGGAAACCTACGAGCAGTACTTC. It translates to CASCRRRGTETYEQYF.